This T cell receptor (beta chain) was sequenced during a study of graft-versus-host responses after intestinal transplantation. At the level of the study: Every recipient underwent anti-thymocyte globulin induction, then tacrolimus and steroids for 2 to 3 years.

The assay was immunoSEQ multiplex PCR, and TCRdb's table has in-frame clones only and misses some. This sample yields around 130,000 clones, of which 85% to 95% are seen a single time; under 0.2% belongs to the top ten. This CDR3 is 14 amino acids long. V gave up 4 bases and J gave up 9 bases; unmatched junction bases: 8. Germline CDR1 and CDR2: SNHLY and FYNNEI. On this clone: Its matching antigen is unknown.

This clonotype was sampled from a human donor who received an intestinal transplant. The specimen comprised unstimulated CD4+ T cells sorted from spleen or lymph node cells, sampled before intestinal transplant. The V and J genes are TRBV2 and TRBJ2-1; the match to TRBD2 covers 8 bases. CDR3 nucleotide sequence: TGTGCCAGCAGTGGGTGGGGACGGGGGGGTGAGCAGTTCTTC. Protein sequence: CASSGWGRGGEQFF. Full variable domain (rest looked up from reference TRBV2 and TRBJ2-1): EPEVTQTPSHQVTQMGQEVILRCVPISNHLYFYWYRQILGQKVEFLVSFYNNEISEKSEIFDDQFSVERPDGSNFTLKIRSTKLEDSAMYFCASSGWGRGGEQFFGPGTRLTVL.